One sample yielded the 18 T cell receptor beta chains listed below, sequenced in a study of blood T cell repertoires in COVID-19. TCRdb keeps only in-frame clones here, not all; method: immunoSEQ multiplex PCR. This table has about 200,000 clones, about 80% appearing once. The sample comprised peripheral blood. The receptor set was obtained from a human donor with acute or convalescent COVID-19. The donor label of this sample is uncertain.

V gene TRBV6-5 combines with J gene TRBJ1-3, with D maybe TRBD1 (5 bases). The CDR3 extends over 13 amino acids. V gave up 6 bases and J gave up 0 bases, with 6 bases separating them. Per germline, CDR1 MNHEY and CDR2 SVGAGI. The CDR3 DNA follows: TGTGCCAGCAGACAGGCCTCTGGAAACACCATATATTTT. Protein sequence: CASRQASGNTIYF.

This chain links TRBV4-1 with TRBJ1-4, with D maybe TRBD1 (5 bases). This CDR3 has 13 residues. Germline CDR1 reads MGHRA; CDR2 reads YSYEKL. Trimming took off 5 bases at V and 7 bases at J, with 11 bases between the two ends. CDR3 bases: TGCGCCAGCAGCGGGCAGGGTACTGAAAAACTGTTTTTT. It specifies CASSGQGTEKLFF.

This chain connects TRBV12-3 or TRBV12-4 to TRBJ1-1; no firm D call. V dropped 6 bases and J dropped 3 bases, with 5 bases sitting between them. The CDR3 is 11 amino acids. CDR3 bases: TGTGCCAGCAGCCTCTACACTGAAGCTTTCTTT. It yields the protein CASSLYTEAFF.

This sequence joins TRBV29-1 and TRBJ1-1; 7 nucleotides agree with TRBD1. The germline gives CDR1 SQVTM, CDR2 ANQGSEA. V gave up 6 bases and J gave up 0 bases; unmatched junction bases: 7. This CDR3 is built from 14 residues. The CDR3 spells CSVPRQGLNTEAFF. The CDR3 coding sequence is TGCAGCGTCCCCCGACAGGGACTGAACACTGAAGCTTTCTTT.

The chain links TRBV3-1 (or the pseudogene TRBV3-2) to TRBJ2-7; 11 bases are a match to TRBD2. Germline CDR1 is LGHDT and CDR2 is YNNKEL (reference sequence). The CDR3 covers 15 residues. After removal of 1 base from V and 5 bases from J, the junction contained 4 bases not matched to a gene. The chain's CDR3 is CASSQGLAGFHEQYF. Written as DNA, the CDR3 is TGTGCCAGCAGCCAAGGACTAGCGGGATTCCACGAGCAGTACTTC.

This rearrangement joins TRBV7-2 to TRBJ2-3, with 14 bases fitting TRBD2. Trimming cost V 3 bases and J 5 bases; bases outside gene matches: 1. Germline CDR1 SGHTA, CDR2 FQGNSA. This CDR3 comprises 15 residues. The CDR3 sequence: CASSFGLAGGDTQYF. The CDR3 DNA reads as TGTGCCAGCAGCTTCGGACTAGCGGGAGGAGATACGCAGTATTTT.

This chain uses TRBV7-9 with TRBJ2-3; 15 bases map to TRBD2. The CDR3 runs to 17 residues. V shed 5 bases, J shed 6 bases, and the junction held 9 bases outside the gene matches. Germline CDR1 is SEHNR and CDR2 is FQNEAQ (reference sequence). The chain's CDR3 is CASSPRGLAGGGDTQYF. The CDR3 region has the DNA TGTGCCAGCAGCCCGCGGGGACTAGCGGGAGGAGGCGATACGCAGTATTTT.

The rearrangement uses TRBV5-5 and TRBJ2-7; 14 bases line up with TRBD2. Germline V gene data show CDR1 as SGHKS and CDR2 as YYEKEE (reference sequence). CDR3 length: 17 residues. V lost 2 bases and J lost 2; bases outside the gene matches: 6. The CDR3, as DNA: TGTGCCAGCAGCTTCGGACTAGCGGGAGGCATACCCTACGAGCAGTACTTC. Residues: CASSFGLAGGIPYEQYF.

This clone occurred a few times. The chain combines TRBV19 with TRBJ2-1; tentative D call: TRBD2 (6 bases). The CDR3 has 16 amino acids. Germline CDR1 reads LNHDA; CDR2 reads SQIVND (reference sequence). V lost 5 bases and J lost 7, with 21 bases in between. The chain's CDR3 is CASSPRGTRGVNEQFF. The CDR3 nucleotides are TGTGCCAGTAGTCCCCGCGGGACTCGTGGGGTAAATGAGCAGTTCTTC.

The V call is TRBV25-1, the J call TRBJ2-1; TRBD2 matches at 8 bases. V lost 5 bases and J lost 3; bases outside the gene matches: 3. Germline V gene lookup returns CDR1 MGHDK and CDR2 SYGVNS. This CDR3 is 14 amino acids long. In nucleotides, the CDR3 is TGTGCCAGCAGTTATAGCGGGAACTACAATGAGCAGTTCTTC. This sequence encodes CASSYSGNYNEQFF.

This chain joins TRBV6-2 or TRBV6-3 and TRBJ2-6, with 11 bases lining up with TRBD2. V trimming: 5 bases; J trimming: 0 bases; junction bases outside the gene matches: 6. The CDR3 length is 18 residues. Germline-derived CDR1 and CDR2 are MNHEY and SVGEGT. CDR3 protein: CASSRLAGPLSGANVLTF. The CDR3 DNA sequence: TGTGCCAGCAGTAGACTAGCGGGGCCCCTCTCTGGGGCCAACGTCCTGACTTTC.

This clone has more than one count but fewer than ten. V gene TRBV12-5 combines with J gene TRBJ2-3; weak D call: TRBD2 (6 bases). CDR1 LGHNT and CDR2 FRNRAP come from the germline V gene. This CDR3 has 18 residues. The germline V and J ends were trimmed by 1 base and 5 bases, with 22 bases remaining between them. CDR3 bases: TGTGCTAGTGGTTTGGGGACCGGGCCCCGTTTCGGGGGAGATACGCAGTATTTT. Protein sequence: CASGLGTGPRFGGDTQYF.

CDR3: CASSFDRPYEQYF. Here the CDR3 DNA reads TGTGCCAGCAGCTTTGACAGACCCTACGAGCAGTACTTC. This chain connects TRBV7-2 to TRBJ2-7, with TRBD1 as a possible D gene (5 bases). Germline-derived CDR1 and CDR2 are SGHTA and FQGNSA. This CDR3 is 13 amino acids long. The V gene lost 3 bases and the J gene lost 2 bases, with 8 bases spanning the gap.

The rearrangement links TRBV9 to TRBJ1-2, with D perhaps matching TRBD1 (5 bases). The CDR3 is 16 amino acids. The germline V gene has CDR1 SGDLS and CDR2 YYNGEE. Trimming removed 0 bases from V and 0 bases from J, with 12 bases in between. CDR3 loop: CASSVGVTASNYGYTF. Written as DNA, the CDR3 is TGTGCCAGCAGCGTAGGGGTGACAGCATCTAACTATGGCTACACCTTC.

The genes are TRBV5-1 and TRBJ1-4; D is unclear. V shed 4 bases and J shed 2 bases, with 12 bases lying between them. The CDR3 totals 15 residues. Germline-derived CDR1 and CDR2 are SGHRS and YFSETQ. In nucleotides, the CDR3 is TGCGCCAGCAGCGCCTCGGGCGGGACTAATGAAAAACTGTTTTTT. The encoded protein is CASSASGGTNEKLFF.

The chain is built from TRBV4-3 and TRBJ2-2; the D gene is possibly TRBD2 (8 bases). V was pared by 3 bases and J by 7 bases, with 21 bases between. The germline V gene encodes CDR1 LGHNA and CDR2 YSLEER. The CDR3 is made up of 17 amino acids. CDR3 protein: CASSHYLAGQGVGELFF. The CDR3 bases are TGCGCCAGCAGCCATTATCTAGCGGGTCAGGGGGTCGGGGAGCTGTTTTTT.

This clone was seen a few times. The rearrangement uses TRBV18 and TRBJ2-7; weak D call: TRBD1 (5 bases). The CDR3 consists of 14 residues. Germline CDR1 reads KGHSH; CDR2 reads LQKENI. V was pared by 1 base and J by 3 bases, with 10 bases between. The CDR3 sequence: CASSPQGPFYEQYF. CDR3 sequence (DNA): TGTGCCAGCTCACCACAGGGGCCATTCTACGAGCAGTACTTC.

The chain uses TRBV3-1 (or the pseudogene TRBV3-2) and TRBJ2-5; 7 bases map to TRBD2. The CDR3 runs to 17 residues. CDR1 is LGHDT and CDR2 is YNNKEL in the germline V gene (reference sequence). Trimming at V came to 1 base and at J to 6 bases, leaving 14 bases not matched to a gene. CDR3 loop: CASSQGLSFSGRQTQYF. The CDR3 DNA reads TGTGCCAGCAGCCAAGGTCTCTCATTTAGCGGGCGGCAGACCCAGTACTTC.